This note documents a single T cell receptor beta chain sequence. As yet, its antigen is unknown. V was clipped by 0 bases and J by 0 bases, with 7 bases between them. Germline V gives CDR1 SGHNT, CDR2 YYREEE (reference sequence). This CDR3 is 15 amino acids long. The sample originates from a study of T cell responses to AZD1222 COVID-19 vaccine. Study-level points and caveats: Of the AZD1222 recipients, only 5 or 6 were seropositive at baseline. Compared with day 0, the breadth and depth of the Spike-specific TCR repertoire rose significantly after two doses of AZD1222. Donor demographics were predominantly white British with a female majority; clonal diversity may be underestimated.

TCRdb's table, derived via immunoSEQ multiplex PCR, lists solely in-frame clones and lacks some. This table has about 180,000 clones, 80% to 95% appearing once. This rearrangement joins TRBV5-4 to TRBJ2-1, with D maybe TRBD1 (6 bases). The receptor was derived from an adult who received the AZD1222 COVID-19 vaccine. Specimen: peripheral blood, collected 28 days after the second AZD1222 dose. The CDR3 nucleotides read TGTGCCAGCAGCTTGGTGGGGGCCTCCTACAATGAGCAGTTCTTC. It specifies CASSLVGASYNEQFF.